This T cell receptor (beta chain) was sequenced during a study of CD8 T cells in ankylosing spondylitis. Study-wide findings and caveats: The study identified a TCR beta motif of roughly eight highly homologous variants that appeared characteristic of ankylosing spondylitis blood. Within peripheral blood, clones linked to disease were CD8+ and relatively rare. There were earlier reports of some motif variants in reactive arthritis synovial fluid and blood.

In the case of this clonotype: Its antigen is unknown.

Researchers built TCR beta libraries using quantitative 5'-RACE with molecular barcodes. TCRdb re-called the 5' RACE reads with MiXCR, one entry per CDR3 protein. Here the sample spans 250,000 to 350,000 distinct CDR3 sequences, under 25% being singletons. The CDR3 runs to 14 residues. Germline assignment: CDR1 DFQATT and CDR2 SNEGSKA (reference sequence). With V trimmed by 3 bases and J by 2 bases, 4 bases remained unmatched. The sequence came from a female donor with ankylosing spondylitis or in good health (not recorded which). Sequencing input: blood, either unsorted or a sorted T cell fraction (not recorded which). V is TRBV20-1 and J is TRBJ1-1; 9 nucleotides match TRBD1. DNA for the CDR3: TGCAGTGCTAGGACAGGGGGACGCAACACTGAAGCTTTCTTT. This encodes CSARTGGRNTEAFF.